This TCR beta chain came from a study of blood T cells in healthy people across ages. The CDR3 covers 12 residues. Germline CDR1 and CDR2: SEHNR and FQNEAQ (reference sequence). Then a second PCR, running roughly 7 to 11 cycles, was carried out with a sample-barcoded 5' primer and a J-beta primer mix. TCRdb called the 5' RACE reads again in MiXCR, with one record for every CDR3 protein. The sample includes some 800,000 distinct CDR3 sequences, more than 20% of them seen just once. This same sample was also part of a study on T cells of mothers and their children. That work states: Random nucleotides (2-4) and sample barcodes were added by the M1S primer used in the second PCR.

The genes are TRBV7-9 and TRBJ2-5; unclear D gene. Gene TRBJ2-1 matches the end of the DNA better, so the J call may be wrong. This sequence originates from a boy younger than 18 in good health. The material sequenced was blood. In DNA, the CDR3 is TGTGCCAGCAGCTTACGTCAAACTGAGCAGTTCTTC. Protein sequence: CASSLRQTEQFF.